The 30 T cell receptor beta chains in this list originate from one sample, sequenced in a study of beta chain features in type 1 diabetes. Expressed TCRB transcripts were sequenced because the entire RNA isolate underwent reverse transcription. Here immunoSEQ multiplex PCR was the method, and the copy in TCRdb shows in-frame clones only, minus some. The sample holds about 470,000 clones, around 28% seen once. Material: naive CD4+ T cells from blood. The receptor set was obtained from a young man in good health.

The chain carries TRBV5-1 and TRBJ2-5; 11 bases fit TRBD2. In germline, CDR1 is SGHRS, CDR2 YFSETQ. The CDR3 is 14 residues long. Germline trimming cut 7 bases from V and 5 bases from J; bases unmatched to any gene: 7. CDR3 DNA sequence: TGCGCCAGCTTCCCGGCTAGCGGGAGGGAGACCCAGTACTTC. It translates to CASFPASGRETQYF.

The rearrangement joins TRBV30 to TRBJ2-6; the D is unclear. The CDR3 loop spans 14 amino acids. Germline V gene sequence: CDR1 GTSNPN, CDR2 SVGIG (reference sequence). V lost 5 bases and J 0 bases, leaving 8 bases between the germline ends. The CDR3 DNA is TGTGCCTGGTCGCAGGTCTCTGGGGCCAACGTCCTGACTTTC. Its translation: CAWSQVSGANVLTF.

V usage is TRBV6-6 and J usage is TRBJ2-7; D is possibly TRBD1 (6 bases). CDR1 MNHNY and CDR2 SVGAGI come from the germline V gene (reference sequence). The length of the CDR3 is 14 residues. V was cut by 2 bases and J by 1 base, with 9 bases left in between. The CDR3 spells CASSYAGQSYEQYF. Written as DNA, the CDR3 is TGTGCCAGCAGTTACGCTGGACAGTCCTACGAGCAGTACTTC.

The chain recombines TRBV30 with TRBJ2-5; D possibly corresponds to TRBD2 (5 bases). Trimming left V 3 bases short and J 5 bases short, with 19 bases between. The germline V gene encodes CDR1 GTSNPN and CDR2 SVGIG (reference sequence). The CDR3 runs 15 residues. This CDR3 reads CAWREVRVSPETQYF. CDR3 nucleotides: TGTGCCTGGAGGGAGGTACGGGTCAGCCCGGAGACCCAGTACTTC.

This chain links TRBV7-2 with TRBJ2-1, with 7 bases fitting TRBD1. V lost 5 bases to trimming and J lost 4 bases; unmatched junction nucleotides: 5. The CDR3 is made up of 14 amino acids. The germline V gene has CDR1 SGHTA and CDR2 FQGNSA. CDR3 DNA: TGTGCCAGCAGCCGCACGACAGGGTACAATGAGCAGTTCTTC. Translated, it gives CASSRTTGYNEQFF.

This clone was seen only a few times. The V call is TRBV9, the J call TRBJ2-1; 8 nucleotides align to TRBD2. Germline-derived CDR1 and CDR2 are SGDLS and YYNGEE. The CDR3 spans 18 residues. Trimming took 0 bases from V and 7 from J; bases not matched to a gene: 15. CDR3 coding DNA: TGTGCCAGCAGCGTAGCTTCAGGGCTAGCGGGCAGAAGGAATGAGCAGTTCTTC. Its protein product is CASSVASGLAGRRNEQFF.

V is TRBV9 and J is TRBJ2-5, with D possibly matching TRBD2 (6 bases). V lost 3 bases, J lost 4 bases, and 13 bases lay in between. This CDR3 is 14 amino acids long. Germline-derived CDR1 and CDR2 are SGDLS and YYNGEE. CDR3 nucleotides: TGTGCCAGCAGCGGTAGCGGCCGGGGAGAGACCCAGTACTTC. The encoded protein is CASSGSGRGETQYF.

The chain links TRBV2 to TRBJ2-1; 7 bases are shared with TRBD2. The CDR3 is 16 amino acids. The germline gives CDR1 SNHLY, CDR2 FYNNEI. Trimming took 7 bases from V and 10 from J; bases not matched to a gene: 19. CDR3 in amino acids: CASTWSPAGVQEEQFF. The CDR3 DNA reads as TGTGCCAGCACATGGTCGCCGGCGGGAGTTCAGGAGGAGCAGTTCTTC.

The V and J genes are TRBV4-3 and TRBJ1-5; 8 positions match TRBD1. Per the germline V gene, CDR1 is LGHNA and CDR2 is YSLEER. The CDR3 consists of 15 residues. The trim removed 5 bases at V and 7 bases at J, leaving 10 bases unmatched. CDR3 loop: CASSIRTGPLQPQHF. CDR3 nucleotides: TGCGCCAGCAGCATTAGGACAGGGCCTTTGCAGCCCCAGCATTTT.

This rearrangement joins TRBV18 to TRBJ2-3, with 8 bases that match TRBD2. Germline CDR1 and CDR2: KGHSH and LQKENI. V trimming: 1 base; J trimming: 2 bases; junction bases outside the gene matches: 2. CDR3 length: 15 residues. The CDR3 DNA reads TGTGCCAGCTCACCACTAGCGGGGTACACAGATACGCAGTATTTT. It codes for CASSPLAGYTDTQYF.

This chain connects TRBV5-1 to TRBJ1-1; D unresolved. This CDR3 spans 11 amino acids. The V gene lost 0 bases and the J gene lost 8 bases, with 5 bases spanning the gap. The germline V gene has CDR1 SGHRS and CDR2 YFSETQ. CDR3 sequence reads: CASSLEKEAFF. The CDR3 bases are TGCGCCAGCAGCTTGGAAAAAGAAGCTTTCTTT.

The rearrangement joins TRBV20-1 to TRBJ1-4; D not resolved. Trimming took 3 bases from V and 7 from J, leaving 6 bases between them. The CDR3 loop spans 11 amino acids. CDR1 and CDR2 from the germline V gene are DFQATT and SNEGSKA (reference sequence). The CDR3 DNA sequence: TGCAGTGCTAGTCGGCTTGAAAAACTGTTTTTT. Its translation is CSASRLEKLFF.

A few counts support this clone. The rearrangement joins TRBV29-1 to TRBJ2-1, with 11 nucleotides matching TRBD2. The CDR3 is 14 amino acids. Per the germline V gene, CDR1 is SQVTM and CDR2 is ANQGSEA. The J segment lost 7 bases and the V segment lost 7 bases, leaving 9 bases of the junction unmatched. The CDR3 DNA is TGCAGCGGGTGGACTAGCGGGCGGAGTAATGAGCAGTTCTTC. Translated, it gives CSGWTSGRSNEQFF.

The chain carries TRBV27 and TRBJ2-7; 11 nucleotides agree with TRBD2. This CDR3 region has 15 residues. Germline V CDR1 and CDR2: MNHEY, SMNVEV (reference sequence). Trimming at V came to 6 bases and at J to 2 bases, leaving 6 bases not matched to a gene. The CDR3 nucleotides read TGTGCCAGCAGCCGTTTAGCGGGAGGGACCTACGAGCAGTACTTC. This encodes CASSRLAGGTYEQYF.

The chain employs TRBV7-9 and TRBJ2-3; D possibly corresponds to TRBD1 (6 bases). Trimming left V 8 bases short and J 6 bases short, with 15 bases between. CDR3 size: 13 residues. Germline V gene lookup returns CDR1 SEHNR and CDR2 FQNEAQ (reference sequence). The CDR3 protein is CASGGLLPDTQYF. CDR3 DNA: TGTGCCAGCGGGGGCCTCCTACCGGATACGCAGTATTTT.

This clone has only a few counts. This chain connects TRBV7-3 to TRBJ2-2; D not resolved. The CDR3 is 12 amino acids. Trimming left V 6 bases short and J 2 bases short, with 4 bases between. CDR1 is SGHTA, CDR2 FQGTGA, per germline. CDR3 nucleotide sequence: TGTGCCAGCAGTTCCAACACCGGGGAGCTGTTTTTT. This encodes CASSSNTGELFF.

This rearrangement joins TRBV29-1 to TRBJ2-7; D might be TRBD2 (5 bases). V was cut by 4 bases and J by 2 bases, with 15 bases left in between. The CDR3 runs to 14 residues. Germline V gene sequence: CDR1 SQVTM, CDR2 ANQGSEA. CDR3 DNA sequence: TGCAGCGTTGCCCCCCGAGCCGGGGCCTACGAGCAGTACTTC. Its translation: CSVAPRAGAYEQYF.

This clone was picked up a small number of times. The rearrangement links TRBV7-2 to TRBJ2-7, with TRBD2 as a possible D gene (5 bases). The CDR3 sequence is 13 residues long. From germline, CDR1 is SGHTA and CDR2 FQGNSA. V lost 5 bases, J lost 6 bases, and 14 bases lay in between. The CDR3 region is CASSQRTGSEQYF. CDR3 DNA sequence: TGTGCCAGCAGCCAACGGACGGGGAGCGAGCAGTACTTC.

This clone was observed a handful of times. The rearrangement joins TRBV5-6 to TRBJ1-2, with 7 bases matching TRBD1. Germline CDR1 reads SGHDT; CDR2 reads YYEEEE. The CDR3 covers 15 residues. Unmatched junction bases numbered 6, after V lost 2 bases and J lost 2 bases. The CDR3 coding sequence is TGTGCCAGCAGCTTTTTTGACAGGGCGAACTATGGCTACACCTTC. Translation: CASSFFDRANYGYTF.

This clone was seen a handful of times. The identical CDR3 is also encoded by other nucleotide sequences in the sample. This sequence joins TRBV7-9 and TRBJ1-5, with D perhaps matching TRBD1 (6 bases). Germline V gene lookup returns CDR1 SEHNR and CDR2 FQNEAQ (reference sequence). V lost 3 bases, J lost 2 bases, and 8 bases lay in between. The CDR3 loop spans 14 amino acids. The CDR3 coding sequence is TGTGCCAGCAGCTTTGAGGGGGGCAATCAGCCCCAGCATTTT. Translating gives CASSFEGGNQPQHF. Filled out from reference TRBV7-9 and TRBJ1-5, the complete variable domain reads DTGVSQNPRHKITKRGQNVTFRCDPISEHNRLYWYRQTLGQGPEFLTYFQNEAQLEKSRLLSDRFSAERPKGSFSTLEIQRTEQGDSAMYLCASSFEGGNQPQHFGDGTRLSIL.

The chain has TRBV7-6 and TRBJ2-7; 8 bases agree with TRBD2. The germline CDR1 and CDR2 sequences are SGHVS and FNYEAQ. The CDR3 consists of 12 residues. V lost 6 bases, J lost 9 bases, and 7 bases stayed unmatched. The CDR3 here is CASSSDSGGQYF. CDR3 DNA sequence: TGTGCCAGCAGTTCAGACAGCGGGGGGCAGTACTTC.

The chain links TRBV9 to TRBJ2-1; a weak D match, TRBD1 (5 bases). The length of the CDR3 is 13 residues. V shed 0 bases and J shed 9 bases, with 10 bases lying between them. CDR1 SGDLS and CDR2 YYNGEE come from the germline V gene. The CDR3 nucleotides read TGTGCCAGCAGCGTAGAGGTTAGGGGTGAGCAGTTCTTC. Translation: CASSVEVRGEQFF. Looking up the rest from reference TRBV9 and TRBJ2-1 gives the full variable domain: DSGVTQTPKHLITATGQRVTLRCSPRSGDLSVYWYQQSLDQGLQFLIQYYNGEERAKGNILERFSAQQFPDLHSELNLSSLELGDSALYFCASSVEVRGEQFFGPGTRLTVL.

The CDR3 region has the DNA TGCAGCGGAGCAAGTTCCCCGGAGCAGTTCTTC. Protein product: CSGASSPEQFF. The V call is TRBV29-1, the J call TRBJ2-1, with no clear D. The CDR3 length is 11 residues. V lost 7 bases and J 10 bases, leaving 14 bases between the germline ends. Per germline, CDR1 SQVTM and CDR2 ANQGSEA.

J is TRBJ2-1 and V is TRBV5-6; no clear D gene. V lost 2 bases and J lost 0, with 9 bases in between. The germline gives CDR1 SGHDT, CDR2 YYEEEE. The CDR3 runs 15 residues. CDR3 loop: CASSFEPSSYNEQFF. The CDR3 DNA follows: TGTGCCAGCAGCTTCGAGCCGAGCTCCTACAATGAGCAGTTCTTC.

This clone was picked up a small number of times. The chain recombines TRBV10-3 with TRBJ2-1, with TRBD2 identical over 14 bases. The J segment lost 2 bases and the V segment lost 0 bases, leaving 6 bases of the junction unmatched. Germline loops: CDR1 ENHRY, CDR2 SYGVKD. The CDR3 has 19 amino acids. The CDR3 loop reads CAISESWTSGRMPYNEQFF. As DNA, the CDR3 is TGTGCCATCAGTGAGTCTTGGACTAGCGGGAGGATGCCCTACAATGAGCAGTTCTTC.

This chain links TRBV4-1 with TRBJ2-1; the D is unclear. Per germline, CDR1 MGHRA and CDR2 YSYEKL. The length of the CDR3 is 13 residues. With 2 bases removed from V and 6 bases from J, the gap between germline ends came to 8 bases. The CDR3 sequence: CASSQSPFNEQFF. DNA of the CDR3: TGCGCCAGCAGCCAAAGTCCCTTCAATGAGCAGTTCTTC.

The V and J genes are TRBV5-6 and TRBJ2-5, with TRBD2 matching 11 bases. The CDR3 loop spans 17 amino acids. Germline CDR1 reads SGHDT; CDR2 reads YYEEEE. After removal of 4 bases from V and 7 bases from J, the junction contained 15 bases not matched to a gene. The CDR3 DNA sequence: TGTGCCAGCAGCCGAGATGGGACTAGCGGACACAGAGGGACCCAGTACTTC. The encoded protein is CASSRDGTSGHRGTQYF.

This sequence joins TRBV29-1 and TRBJ1-1; D is perhaps TRBD1 (6 bases). Trimming shortened V by 5 bases and J by 5 bases, and 15 bases separated the two germline ends. Germline V gives CDR1 SQVTM, CDR2 ANQGSEA. This CDR3 contains 13 residues. CDR3 sequence: CSVQQGVWTEAFF. The CDR3 region has the DNA TGCAGCGTTCAACAGGGTGTGTGGACTGAAGCTTTCTTT.

This chain links TRBV30 with TRBJ1-1; tentative D call: TRBD1 (5 bases). This CDR3 has 13 residues. Looked up from germline, CDR1 is GTSNPN and CDR2 is SVGIG (reference sequence). V lost 0 bases and J 5 bases, leaving 10 bases between the germline ends. Written as DNA, the CDR3 is TGTGCCTGGAGTGTGACAGCCGGAACTGAAGCTTTCTTT. It codes for CAWSVTAGTEAFF. The full variable domain, rest sourced from reference TRBV30 and TRBJ1-1, is SQTIHQWPATLVQPVGSPLSLECTVEGTSNPNLYWYRQAAGRGLQLLFYSVGIGQISSEVPQNLSASRPQDRQFILSSKKLLLSDSGFYLCAWSVTAGTEAFFGQGTRLTVV.

This clone was picked up a small number of times. The chain combines TRBV7-9 with TRBJ1-1; the D is unclear. The CDR3 loop spans 14 amino acids. Trimming pared 2 bases from V and 2 bases from J, leaving 9 bases between. Germline values: CDR1 SEHNR, CDR2 FQNEAQ (reference sequence). The CDR3 DNA follows: TGTGCCAGCAGCTTAAGTTCCTTTAACACTGAAGCTTTCTTT. It codes for CASSLSSFNTEAFF.